This T cell receptor (beta chain) was recovered during a study of blood T cells in healthy people across ages. Study conclusions and caveats: The fall in TCR beta diversity per million T cells was roughly linear with age.

Germline CDR1 ENHRY, CDR2 SYGVKD. CDR3 size: 17 residues. Using a J-beta primer mix together with a sample-barcoded 5' primer, a second PCR was run for roughly 6 to 11 cycles. MiXCR was run by TCRdb on the 5' RACE reads, yielding one entry per CDR3 protein. The table shows hundreds of thousands of distinct CDR3 sequences, with roughly 44% occurring only once. This clonotype was picked up one time. Antigen: not known. A much larger clonotype is one base distant, so this may be a read error. This sequence was found in a man in his fifties or sixties in good health. This sequence joins TRBV10-3 and TRBJ2-5; 8 nucleotides line up with TRBD2. The sample comprised blood. CDR3 amino acids: CAINESSPAGAKETQYF. The CDR3 nucleotides read TGTGCCATCAATGAGTCTAGTCCAGCGGGGGCAAAAGAGACCCAGTACTTC.